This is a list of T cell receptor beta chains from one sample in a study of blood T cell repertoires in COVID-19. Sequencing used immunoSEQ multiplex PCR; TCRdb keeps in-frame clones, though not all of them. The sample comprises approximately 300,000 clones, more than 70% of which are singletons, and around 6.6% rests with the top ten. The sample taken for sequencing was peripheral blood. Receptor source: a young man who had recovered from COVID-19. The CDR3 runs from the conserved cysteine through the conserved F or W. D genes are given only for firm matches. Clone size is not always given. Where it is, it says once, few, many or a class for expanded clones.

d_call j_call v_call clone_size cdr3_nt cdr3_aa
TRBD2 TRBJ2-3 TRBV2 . TGTGCCAGCAGCCCGACTAGCGGGAGGGGGTATTTT CASSPTSGRGYF
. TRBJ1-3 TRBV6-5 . TGTGCCAGCAGTTACCGGGGGACCGGAAACACCATATATTTT CASSYRGTGNTIYF
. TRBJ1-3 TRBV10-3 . TGTGCCATCAGTGAGGGTGGCACCCTCTCTGGAAACACCATATATTTT CAISEGGTLSGNTIYF
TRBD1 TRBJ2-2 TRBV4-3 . TGCGCCAGCAGCCCGCGGACAGGGCTCACCGGGGAGCTGTTTTTT CASSPRTGLTGELFF
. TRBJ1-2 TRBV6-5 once TGTGCCAGCAGTTACTCGAGCCAGGCAGCTGGCTACACCTTC CASSYSSQAAGYTF
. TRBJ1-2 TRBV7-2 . TGTGCCAGCAGCCCAGATGGGGGGGGGAGCCGTGGCTACACCTTC CASSPDGGGSRGYTF
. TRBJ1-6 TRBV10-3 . TGTGCCATCGGGTCAGGTGGCAGGGGTGGGTCACCCCTCCACTTT CAIGSGGRGGSPLHF
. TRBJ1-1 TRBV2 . TGTGCCAGCAGCCCCGGACAATTGAACACTGAAGCTTTCTTT CASSPGQLNTEAFF
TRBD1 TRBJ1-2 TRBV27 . TGTGCCAGCGGCACAGGGGGCAGGGGCTACACCTTC CASGTGGRGYTF
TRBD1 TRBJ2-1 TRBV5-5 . TGTGCCAGCAGCTTGTGGGACAGATACAATGAGCAGTTCTTC CASSLWDRYNEQFF
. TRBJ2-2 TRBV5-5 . TGTGCCAGCAGCTTGGCCAAGGGGATGGACACCGGGGAGCTGTTTTTT CASSLAKGMDTGELFF
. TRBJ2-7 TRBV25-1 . TGTGCCAGCAGTGAAGCCGATAACCCAGGGGACGAGCAGTACTTC CASSEADNPGDEQYF
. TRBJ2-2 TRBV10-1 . TGCGCCAGCAGTGATGGGACTGCGAACACCGGGGAGCTGTTTTTT CASSDGTANTGELFF
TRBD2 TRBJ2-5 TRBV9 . TGTGCCAGCAGCCTGAGGACTAGCGGGAGAAGTGAGACCCAGTACTTC CASSLRTSGRSETQYF
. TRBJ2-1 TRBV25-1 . TGTGCCAGCAGTGCGACAGGGACTTCCTACAATGAGCAGTTCTTC CASSATGTSYNEQFF
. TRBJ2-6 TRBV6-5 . TGTGCCACCTTTTCAGCTGGGGCCAACGTCCTGACTTTC CATFSAGANVLTF
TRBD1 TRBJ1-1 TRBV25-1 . TGTGCCAGCAGTGTCATCGACAGGGGAAACACTGAAGCTTTCTTT CASSVIDRGNTEAFF